Given below is one TCR beta chain in context. The data originate from a study of blood T cell repertoires in COVID-19. Study-wide background: Acute and convalescent COVID-19 samples came from the United States, Italy and Spain.

The method was immunoSEQ multiplex PCR; TCRdb's version includes in-frame clones alone and lacks a portion of them. This table has about 170,000 clones, around 83% appearing once. Participants spanned ages about 18 to 100 years and resided in roughly 22 US areas. The J segment lost 3 bases and the V segment lost 6 bases, leaving 7 bases of the junction unmatched. CDR1 is SEHNR and CDR2 is FQNEAQ in the germline V gene (reference sequence). The CDR3 is 15 residues long. The chain recombines TRBV7-9 with TRBJ2-7, with 11 bases fitting TRBD1. This receptor was obtained from a woman aged 50 to 65 in a cohort exposed to, infected with or recovered from COVID-19 (not recorded which). The specimen sequenced was PBMCs or T cells enriched from blood (not recorded which). CDR3 region: CASSPPGQGVYEQYF. In nucleotides, the CDR3 is TGTGCCAGCAGTCCACCGGGACAGGGGGTCTACGAGCAGTACTTC.